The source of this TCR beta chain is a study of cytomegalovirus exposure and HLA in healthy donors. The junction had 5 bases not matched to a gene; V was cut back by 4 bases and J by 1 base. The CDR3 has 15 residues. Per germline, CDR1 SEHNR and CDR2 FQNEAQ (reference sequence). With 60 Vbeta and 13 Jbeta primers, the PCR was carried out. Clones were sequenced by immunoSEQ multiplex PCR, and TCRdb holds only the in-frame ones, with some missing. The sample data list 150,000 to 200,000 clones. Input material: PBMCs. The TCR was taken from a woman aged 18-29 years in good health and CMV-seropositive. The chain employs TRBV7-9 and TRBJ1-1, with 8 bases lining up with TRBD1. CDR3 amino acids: CASSWSGQGNTEAFF. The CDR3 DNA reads TGTGCCAGCAGCTGGTCCGGACAGGGGAACACTGAAGCTTTCTTT.